A selection of T cell receptor beta chains follows, all from one sample in a study of T cell responses to AZD1222 COVID-19 vaccine. Sequencing was performed with immunoSEQ multiplex PCR; in TCRdb, only in-frame clones are kept and a portion is missing. In the table there are about 140,000 clones, approximately 90% of which are singletons. The sample in question was peripheral blood, obtained 28 days after the second AZD1222 dose. The receptors come from an adult who received the AZD1222 COVID-19 vaccine. CDR3s include the opening cysteine and the closing phenylalanine or tryptophan. A D gene is named only where the DNA matches it firmly. Rows give clone size only sometimes, using once, few, many, or a class for an expanded clone.

clone size	V gene	J gene	D gene	CDR3 protein	CDR3 DNA
NA	TRBV20-1	TRBJ1-1	NA	CSASWTNTEAFF	TGCAGTGCTAGTTGGACAAACACTGAAGCTTTCTTT
NA	TRBV27	TRBJ2-2	NA	CASSKIVTNTGELFF	TGTGCCAGCAGCAAAATAGTCACGAACACCGGGGAGCTGTTTTTT
NA	TRBV28	TRBJ2-7	TRBD2	CASTTTGLAGEGEQYF	TGTGCCAGCACCACTACAGGACTAGCGGGAGAGGGCGAGCAGTACTTC
once	TRBV6-5	TRBJ2-5	TRBD1	CASSSGTGGLETQYF	TGTGCCAGCAGCTCCGGGACAGGGGGTTTAGAGACCCAGTACTTC
NA	TRBV6-2/TRBV6-3	TRBJ2-3	TRBD2	CASSKRLAGTYTDTQYF	TGTGCCAGCAGTAAAAGACTAGCGGGGACCTACACAGATACGCAGTATTTT
once	TRBV9	TRBJ2-1	TRBD2	CASSLAGGLSTEQFF	TGTGCCAGCAGCTTAGCGGGAGGCCTCTCAACTGAGCAGTTCTTC
NA	TRBV2	TRBJ2-2	NA	CASSEVAGELFF	TGTGCCAGCAGTGAAGTGGCCGGGGAGCTGTTTTTT
NA	TRBV6-2/TRBV6-3	TRBJ2-7	NA	CASSDPNRDEQYF	TGTGCCAGCAGCGATCCGAATCGGGACGAGCAGTACTTC
NA	TRBV7-9	TRBJ2-7	NA	CATASLYEQYF	TGTGCCACCGCCTCCCTTTACGAGCAGTACTTC
NA	TRBV5-1	TRBJ2-2	NA	CASSPRQTINTGELFF	TGCGCCAGCAGCCCTAGACAGACAATTAACACCGGGGAGCTGTTTTTT
NA	TRBV5-4	TRBJ1-1	NA	CASSLAGPAFEAFF	TGTGCCAGCAGCTTGGCCGGCCCTGCCTTTGAAGCTTTCTTT
NA	TRBV19	TRBJ1-3	NA	CASSWGSTGNTIYF	TGTGCCAGTAGCTGGGGGAGCACTGGAAACACCATATATTTT
NA	TRBV4-2	TRBJ2-1	TRBD2	CASSRRPLAGNNEQFF	TGTGCCAGCAGCCGAAGACCACTAGCGGGCAACAATGAGCAGTTCTTC
NA	TRBV7-2	TRBJ2-3	NA	CASSPGTFTDTQYF	TGTGCCAGCAGCCCGGGGACTTTCACAGATACGCAGTATTTT
once	TRBV19	TRBJ1-2	TRBD1	CASSSHSGGLAGYTF	TGTGCCAGTAGTAGCCATTCAGGGGGCCTTGCTGGCTACACCTTC
NA	TRBV4-3	TRBJ2-1	TRBD2	CASSKTPPLAGGLDEQFF	TGCGCCAGCAGCAAAACCCCTCCACTAGCGGGGGGGCTAGATGAGCAGTTCTTC
NA	TRBV5-1	TRBJ2-1	NA	CASSLSGSYNEQFF	TGCGCCAGCAGCTTGTCGGGTTCCTACAATGAGCAGTTCTTC
NA	TRBV20-1	TRBJ2-3	TRBD2	CSASSSGRMTDTQYF	TGCAGTGCTAGTAGTAGCGGGAGGATGACAGATACGCAGTATTTT
NA	TRBV19	TRBJ1-5	NA	CASKVMTNSNQPQHF	TGTGCCAGTAAGGTCATGACAAATAGCAATCAGCCCCAGCATTTT
once	TRBV7-3	TRBJ2-2	NA	CASSDTGRTGELFF	TGTGCCAGCAGCGACACGGGGAGAACCGGGGAGCTGTTTTTT
NA	TRBV5-1	TRBJ2-3	NA	CASSLINTDTQYF	TGCGCCAGCAGCTTGATAAACACAGATACGCAGTATTTT
NA	TRBV3-1/TRBV3-2	TRBJ1-2	NA	CASSQFSGSYGYTF	TGTGCCAGCAGCCAATTTTCAGGGTCCTATGGCTACACCTTC
NA	TRBV7-8	TRBJ1-5	NA	CASSLGDQPQHF	TGTGCCAGCAGCTTAGGGGATCAGCCCCAGCATTTT
NA	TRBV2	TRBJ1-6	TRBD1	CASRDRGDGSPLHF	TGTGCCAGCAGGGACAGGGGGGACGGTTCACCCCTCCACTTT
NA	TRBV5-4	TRBJ2-2	NA	CASSLNLGGTGELFF	TGTGCCAGCAGCTTAAATTTGGGTGGCACCGGGGAGCTGTTTTTT
NA	TRBV28	TRBJ1-1	NA	CASLRAPSTEAFF	TGTGCCAGCCTCAGGGCCCCATCCACTGAAGCTTTCTTT
NA	TRBV5-1	TRBJ1-2	TRBD1	CASSHDREGGYTF	TGCGCCAGCAGCCACGACAGGGAAGGCGGCTACACCTTC
few	TRBV11-2	TRBJ2-7	TRBD1	CASSLEAGTGDYEQYF	TGTGCCAGCAGCTTGGAAGCCGGGACAGGGGACTACGAGCAGTACTTC
NA	TRBV4-3	TRBJ2-7	NA	CASSGRHSYEQYF	TGCGCCAGCAGCGGGCGGCACTCCTACGAGCAGTACTTC
NA	TRBV14	TRBJ2-5	NA	CASSQSDSLETQYF	TGTGCCAGCAGCCAATCCGATTCATTGGAGACCCAGTACTTC
NA	TRBV4-3	TRBJ2-3	NA	CASSPWLDSFTDTQYF	TGCGCCAGCAGCCCCTGGTTAGACAGCTTCACAGATACGCAGTATTTT
NA	TRBV7-3	TRBJ2-2	TRBD1	CASSQDRVRTGELFF	TGTGCCAGCAGCCAAGACAGGGTCAGGACCGGGGAGCTGTTTTTT
NA	TRBV2	TRBJ1-2	TRBD1	CASSGDSYGYTF	TGTGCCAGCAGCGGGGACAGCTATGGCTACACCTTC
NA	TRBV11-2	TRBJ1-1	TRBD1	CASSMLGQGALEAFF	TGTGCCAGCAGCATGCTAGGACAGGGGGCCCTAGAAGCTTTCTTT
once	TRBV6-2/TRBV6-3	TRBJ1-5	NA	CASSYLWVLGNQPQHF	TGTGCCAGCAGTTACTTGTGGGTTCTGGGCAATCAGCCCCAGCATTTT
once	TRBV29-1	TRBJ2-2	NA	CSVYGLGTTGELFF	TGCAGCGTGTATGGGTTGGGGACCACCGGGGAGCTGTTTTTT
NA	TRBV28	TRBJ2-7	NA	CASSFTSTYEQYF	TGTGCCAGCAGTTTTACCAGCACGTACGAGCAGTACTTC
NA	TRBV2	TRBJ2-1	TRBD2	CASKPGLALSEQFF	TGTGCCAGCAAACCGGGACTAGCCCTCAGTGAGCAGTTCTTC
NA	TRBV3-1/TRBV3-2	TRBJ2-1	TRBD2	CASSLAGGGIIAEQFF	TGTGCCAGCAGCCTTGCGGGGGGCGGTATTATAGCGGAACAGTTCTTC
NA	TRBV18	TRBJ1-5	TRBD1	CASSRRDSNQPQHF	TGTGCCAGCTCCCGCCGGGACAGTAATCAGCCCCAGCATTTT
NA	TRBV12-3/TRBV12-4	TRBJ1-2	NA	CASSLIREGGYTF	TGTGCCAGCAGTTTAATCCGGGAGGGTGGCTACACCTTC
NA	TRBV19	TRBJ1-5	NA	CASSTLQTNQPQHF	TGTGCCAGTAGTACCTTACAGACCAATCAGCCCCAGCATTTT
NA	TRBV5-4	TRBJ2-7	NA	CASSPFADSIYEQYF	TGTGCCAGCAGCCCCTTCGCGGACAGCATATACGAGCAGTACTTC
NA	TRBV27	TRBJ1-5	NA	CASSLRGSNQPQHF	TGTGCCAGCAGTTTGCGAGGGAGCAATCAGCCCCAGCATTTT
NA	TRBV2	TRBJ2-1	TRBD2	CASAGGSYNEQFF	TGTGCCAGCGCGGGGGGGTCCTACAATGAGCAGTTCTTC
once	TRBV9	TRBJ2-5	TRBD2	CASSLRLAGGDQETQYF	TGTGCCAGCAGCCTTCGACTAGCGGGAGGCGATCAAGAGACCCAGTACTTC
NA	TRBV2	TRBJ2-3	NA	CASSVETSDTQYF	TGTGCCAGCAGTGTGGAAACTTCAGATACGCAGTATTTT
NA	TRBV12-3/TRBV12-4	TRBJ1-1	NA	CASSFTGATEAFF	TGTGCCAGCAGTTTCACGGGGGCTACTGAAGCTTTCTTT
once	TRBV3-1/TRBV3-2	TRBJ2-2	NA	CASGGASKGSGELFF	TGTGCCAGCGGAGGGGCTAGTAAAGGATCCGGGGAGCTGTTTTTT
NA	TRBV10-3	TRBJ2-7	TRBD2	CAISHPRGLAGPPYEQYF	TGTGCCATCAGTCACCCTCGGGGACTAGCGGGTCCCCCCTACGAGCAGTACTTC
NA	TRBV5-1	TRBJ2-5	TRBD2	CASSVGLAGRETQYF	TGCGCCAGCAGCGTGGGACTAGCGGGTCGGGAGACCCAGTACTTC
NA	TRBV6-2/TRBV6-3	TRBJ2-3	NA	CASSYSGTGPDTQYF	TGTGCCAGCAGTTACTCCGGGACCGGCCCAGATACGCAGTATTTT
NA	TRBV9	TRBJ1-3	NA	CASSVGDWGGNTIYF	TGTGCCAGCAGCGTAGGTGACTGGGGTGGAAACACCATATATTTT
NA	TRBV7-2	TRBJ1-3	NA	CASSSPFAGNTIYF	TGTGCCAGCAGCTCCCCTTTTGCGGGAAACACCATATATTTT
NA	TRBV7-9	TRBJ1-5	NA	CASSLVEVTPQHF	TGTGCCAGCAGCTTAGTGGAGGTCACGCCCCAGCATTTT
NA	TRBV4-1	TRBJ2-7	NA	CASSQTWAYEQYF	TGCGCCAGCAGCCAGACTTGGGCTTACGAGCAGTACTTC
NA	TRBV29-1	TRBJ2-5	NA	CSVVGQETQYF	TGCAGCGTTGTCGGCCAAGAGACCCAGTACTTC
NA	TRBV5-1	TRBJ2-5	NA	CASSLAGEGWETQYF	TGCGCCAGCAGCTTGGCAGGGGAAGGATGGGAGACCCAGTACTTC
NA	TRBV4-1	TRBJ1-4	TRBD1	CASSSTGVREKLFF	TGCGCCAGCAGCTCAACAGGGGTCCGTGAAAAACTGTTTTTT
NA	TRBV19	TRBJ2-5	TRBD1	CASSKDRLSETQYF	TGTGCCAGTAGTAAGGACAGGCTCAGCGAGACCCAGTACTTC